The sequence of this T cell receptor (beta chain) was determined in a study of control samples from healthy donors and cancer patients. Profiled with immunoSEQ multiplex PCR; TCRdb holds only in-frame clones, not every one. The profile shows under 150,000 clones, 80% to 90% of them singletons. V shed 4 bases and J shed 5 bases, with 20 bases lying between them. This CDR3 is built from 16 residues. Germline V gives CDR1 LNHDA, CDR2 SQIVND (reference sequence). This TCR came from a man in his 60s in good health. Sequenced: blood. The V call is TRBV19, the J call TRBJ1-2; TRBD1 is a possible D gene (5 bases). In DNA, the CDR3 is TGTGCCAGTAGTACGCAGGGTATTGGGCCTTGGTATGGCTACACCTTC. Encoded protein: CASSTQGIGPWYGYTF.